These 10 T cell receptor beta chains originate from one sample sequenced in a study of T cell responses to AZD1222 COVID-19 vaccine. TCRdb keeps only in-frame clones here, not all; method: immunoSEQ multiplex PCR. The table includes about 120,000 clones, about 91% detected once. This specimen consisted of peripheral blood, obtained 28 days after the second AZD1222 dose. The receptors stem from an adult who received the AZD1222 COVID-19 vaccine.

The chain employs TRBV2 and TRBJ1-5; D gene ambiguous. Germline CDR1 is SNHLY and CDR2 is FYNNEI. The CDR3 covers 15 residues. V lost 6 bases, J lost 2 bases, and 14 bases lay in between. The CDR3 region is CASSGVLRGNQPQHF. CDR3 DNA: TGTGCCAGCAGCGGGGTCTTACGGGGCAATCAGCCCCAGCATTTT.

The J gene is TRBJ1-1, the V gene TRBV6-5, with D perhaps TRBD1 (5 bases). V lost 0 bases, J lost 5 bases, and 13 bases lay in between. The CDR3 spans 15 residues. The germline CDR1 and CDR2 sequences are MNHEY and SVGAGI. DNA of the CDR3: TGTGCCAGCAGTTACTCGAGGGGAGTAAGGACTGAAGCTTTCTTT. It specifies CASSYSRGVRTEAFF.

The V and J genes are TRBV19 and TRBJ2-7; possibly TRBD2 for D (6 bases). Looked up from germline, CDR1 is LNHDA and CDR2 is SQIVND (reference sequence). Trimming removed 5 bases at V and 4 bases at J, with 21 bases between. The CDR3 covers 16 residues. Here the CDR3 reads CASSRESSAVGYEQYF. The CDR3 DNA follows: TGTGCCAGTAGTCGCGAGTCTAGCGCCGTCGGGTACGAGCAGTACTTC.

The DNA for the CDR3 is TGTGCCACCAGCAGAGCTAGCGGGGGGGCGCAAGAGACCCAGTACTTC. Protein: CATSRASGGAQETQYF. The chain uses TRBV15 and TRBJ2-5; 12 nucleotides line up with TRBD2. The CDR3 runs 16 residues. Unmatched junction bases numbered 2, after V lost 1 base and J lost 2 bases. The germline V gene has CDR1 LNHNV and CDR2 YYDKDF (reference sequence).

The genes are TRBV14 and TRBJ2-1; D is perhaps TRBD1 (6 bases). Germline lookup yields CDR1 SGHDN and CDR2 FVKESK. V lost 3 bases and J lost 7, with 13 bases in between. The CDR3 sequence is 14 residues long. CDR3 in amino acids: CASSQFGGGNEQFF. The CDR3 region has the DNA TGTGCCAGCAGCCAGTTTGGGGGCGGGAATGAGCAGTTCTTC. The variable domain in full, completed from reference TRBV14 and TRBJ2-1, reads EAGVTQFPSHSVIEKGQTVTLRCDPISGHDNLYWYRRVMGKEIKFLLHFVKESKQDESGMPNNRFLAERTGGTYSTLKVQPAELEDSGVYFCASSQFGGGNEQFFGPGTRLTVL.

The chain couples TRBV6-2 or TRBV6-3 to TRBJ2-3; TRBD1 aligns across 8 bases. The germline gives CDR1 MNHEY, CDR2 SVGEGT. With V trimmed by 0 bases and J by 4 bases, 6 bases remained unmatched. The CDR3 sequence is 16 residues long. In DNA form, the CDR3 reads TGTGCCAGCAGTTACTCTTCTCAGGGGGCTTCAGATACGCAGTATTTT. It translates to CASSYSSQGASDTQYF.

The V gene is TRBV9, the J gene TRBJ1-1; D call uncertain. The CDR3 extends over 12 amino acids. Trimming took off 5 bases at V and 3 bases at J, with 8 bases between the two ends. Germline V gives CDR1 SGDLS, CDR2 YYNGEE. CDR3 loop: CASSLDHTEAFF. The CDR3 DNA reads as TGTGCCAGCAGTCTGGACCACACTGAAGCTTTCTTT.

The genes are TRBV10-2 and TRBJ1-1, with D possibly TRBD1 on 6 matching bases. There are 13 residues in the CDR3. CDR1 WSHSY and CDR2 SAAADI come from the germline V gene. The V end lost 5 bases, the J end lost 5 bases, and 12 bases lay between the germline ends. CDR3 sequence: CASSYRRGTEAFF. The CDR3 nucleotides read TGCGCCAGCAGTTACCGAAGGGGGACTGAAGCTTTCTTT.

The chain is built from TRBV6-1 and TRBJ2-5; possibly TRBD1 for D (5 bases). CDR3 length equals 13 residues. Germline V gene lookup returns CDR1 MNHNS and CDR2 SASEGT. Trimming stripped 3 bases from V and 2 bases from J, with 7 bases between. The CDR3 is CASSDQGQETQYF. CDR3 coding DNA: TGTGCCAGCAGTGATCAGGGTCAAGAGACCCAGTACTTC.

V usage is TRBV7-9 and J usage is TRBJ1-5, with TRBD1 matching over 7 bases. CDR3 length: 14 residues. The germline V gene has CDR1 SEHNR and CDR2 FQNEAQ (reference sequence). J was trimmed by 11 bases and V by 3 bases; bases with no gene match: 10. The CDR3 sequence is CASSFSGGPGAQHF. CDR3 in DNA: TGTGCCAGCAGCTTTTCAGGGGGTCCCGGGGCCCAGCATTTT.